Below are 8 T cell receptor beta chains sequenced from a single sample in a study of blood T cell repertoires in COVID-19. The table came from immunoSEQ multiplex PCR; TCRdb's copy has only in-frame clones and leaves some out. The data contain about 120,000 clones, roughly 80% of them singletons. Sequencing input: peripheral blood. These TCRs come from a human donor in a cohort sampled during active COVID-19.

J is TRBJ2-7 and V is TRBV28, with 15 bases fitting TRBD2. Trimming removed 4 bases from V and 3 bases from J; junction bases left unmatched: 10. The CDR3 extends over 18 amino acids. From germline, CDR1 is MDHEN and CDR2 SYDVKM. The DNA of the CDR3 is TGTGCCAGCAGTTACCCCGGACTAGCGGGAGGGACGGGCTACGAGCAGTACTTC. This codes for CASSYPGLAGGTGYEQYF.

The chain uses TRBV28 and TRBJ2-7, with D tentatively TRBD2 (7 bases). The CDR3 spans 14 residues. V was shortened by 2 bases and J by 2 bases, with 10 bases between the two germline ends. Germline CDR1 is MDHEN and CDR2 is SYDVKM. The CDR3 DNA reads TGTGCCAGCAGTTTAGGGGGGGCCCCCTACGAGCAGTACTTC. The encoded protein is CASSLGGAPYEQYF. Full variable domain (rest looked up from reference TRBV28 and TRBJ2-7): DVKVTQSSRYLVKRTGEKVFLECVQDMDHENMFWYRQDPGLGLRLIYFSYDVKMKEKGDIPEGYSVSREKKERFSLILESASTNQTSMYLCASSLGGAPYEQYFGPGTRLTVT.

The rearrangement links TRBV18 to TRBJ1-2; no clear D gene. Trimming took 1 base from V and 8 from J, leaving 17 bases between them. CDR1 is KGHSH, CDR2 LQKENI, per germline. The CDR3 is made up of 15 amino acids. CDR3 nucleotide sequence: TGTGCCAGCTCACCACTTAATACGCCGGAGTTGGGCTACACCTTC. Protein: CASSPLNTPELGYTF.

The rearrangement links TRBV29-1 to TRBJ2-2, with D unresolved. The CDR3 is made up of 14 amino acids. Germline CDR1 reads SQVTM; CDR2 reads ANQGSEA. Trimming removed 2 bases from V and 0 bases from J, with 7 bases in between. The chain's CDR3 is CSVEWPTNTGELFF. For the CDR3, the DNA is TGCAGCGTTGAATGGCCCACGAACACCGGGGAGCTGTTTTTT.

This clone was observed at least ten times. The V gene is TRBV27, the J gene TRBJ2-7; 9 positions agree with TRBD2. The CDR3 is 14 residues long. V dropped 2 bases and J dropped 5; count of bases not matched to a gene: 4. Germline CDR1 and CDR2: MNHEY and SMNVEV (reference sequence). The CDR3 DNA reads TGTGCCAGCAGTTTAGCGGGAGGGCCCCACGAGCAGTACTTC. Translated: CASSLAGGPHEQYF.

The chain employs TRBV7-8 and TRBJ2-7; D ambiguous. There are 11 residues in the CDR3. Germline values: CDR1 SGHVS, CDR2 FQNEAQ. V was clipped by 4 bases and J by 3 bases, with 4 bases between them. CDR3 sequence (DNA): TGTGCCAGCAGCTACAACTACGAGCAGTACTTC. Amino acid sequence: CASSYNYEQYF. Full variable domain (missing parts from reference TRBV7-8 and TRBJ2-7): GAGVSQSPRYKVAKRGQDVALRCDPISGHVSLFWYQQALGQGPEFLTYFQNEAQLDKSGLPSDRFFAERPEGSVSTLKIQRTQQEDSAVYLCASSYNYEQYFGPGTRLTVT.

This clone occurred a few times. The gene calls are TRBV28 and TRBJ1-1; 7 bases fit TRBD1. Germline V gene lookup returns CDR1 MDHEN and CDR2 SYDVKM. Trimming cost V 5 bases and J 4 bases; bases outside gene matches: 10. The CDR3 runs 15 residues. The CDR3 nucleotides read TGTGCCAGCAGTATACCCAGGGGGTTTGGCACTGAAGCTTTCTTT. This gives the protein CASSIPRGFGTEAFF. The variable domain in full, completed from reference TRBV28 and TRBJ1-1, reads DVKVTQSSRYLVKRTGEKVFLECVQDMDHENMFWYRQDPGLGLRLIYFSYDVKMKEKGDIPEGYSVSREKKERFSLILESASTNQTSMYLCASSIPRGFGTEAFFGQGTRLTVV.

The rearrangement links TRBV4-1 to TRBJ2-7; TRBD1 is a possible D gene (5 bases). Trimming removed 1 base from V and 4 bases from J, with 11 bases in between. The CDR3 covers 14 residues. Germline V gene sequence: CDR1 MGHRA, CDR2 YSYEKL. The CDR3 protein is CASSQVQGPYEQYF. The CDR3 bases are TGCGCCAGCAGCCAAGTTCAGGGCCCTTACGAGCAGTACTTC.